This TCR beta chain was observed in a study of OX40 agonist ivuxolimab in advanced cancers. The germline V gene has CDR1 LNHNV and CDR2 YYDKDF (reference sequence). The CDR3 covers 15 residues. V dropped 3 bases and J dropped 4; count of bases not matched to a gene: 5. Comments on this clone: Its target is unknown.

Findings and caveats of the study: CD4+ and CD8+ blood T cells expanded clonally by week 6 at 0.1 to 3.0 mg/kg. It was also the case that some nonresponders had low normalized T-cell clonal expansion. Which antigen the expanded peripheral T cells recognized is unknown.

The data were produced by immunoSEQ multiplex PCR, yet TCRdb's version contains in-frame clones alone and is incomplete. The sample contains under 80,000 clones, 70% to 90% of which appear only once. This chain links TRBV15 with TRBJ2-7; 11 bases match TRBD2. Here the sequenced sample was CD4+ or CD8+ T cells sorted from blood, taken in a trial of the OX40 agonist ivuxolimab. This receptor was obtained from an adult with an advanced solid tumor such as melanoma, head and neck, liver or kidney cancer. The CDR3 DNA follows: TGTGCCACCAGCAGTACTAGCGGGAGCGGTTACGAGCAGTACTTC. Its translation is CATSSTSGSGYEQYF.